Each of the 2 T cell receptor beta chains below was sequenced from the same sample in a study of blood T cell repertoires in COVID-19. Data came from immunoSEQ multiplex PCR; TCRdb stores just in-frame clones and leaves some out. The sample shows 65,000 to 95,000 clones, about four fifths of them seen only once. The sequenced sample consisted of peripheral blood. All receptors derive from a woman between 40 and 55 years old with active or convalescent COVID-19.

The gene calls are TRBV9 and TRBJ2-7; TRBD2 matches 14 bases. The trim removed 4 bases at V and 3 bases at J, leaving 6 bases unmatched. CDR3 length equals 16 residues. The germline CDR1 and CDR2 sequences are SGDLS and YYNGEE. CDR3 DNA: TGTGCCAGCAGCCCCGGGACTAGCGGGAGTGTCTACGAGCAGTACTTC. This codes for CASSPGTSGSVYEQYF.

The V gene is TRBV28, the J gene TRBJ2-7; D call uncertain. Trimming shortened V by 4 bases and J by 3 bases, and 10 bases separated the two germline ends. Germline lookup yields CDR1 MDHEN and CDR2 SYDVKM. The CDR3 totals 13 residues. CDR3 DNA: TGTGCCAGCAGTTCCGAGGTCCGCTACGAGCAGTACTTC. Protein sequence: CASSSEVRYEQYF.